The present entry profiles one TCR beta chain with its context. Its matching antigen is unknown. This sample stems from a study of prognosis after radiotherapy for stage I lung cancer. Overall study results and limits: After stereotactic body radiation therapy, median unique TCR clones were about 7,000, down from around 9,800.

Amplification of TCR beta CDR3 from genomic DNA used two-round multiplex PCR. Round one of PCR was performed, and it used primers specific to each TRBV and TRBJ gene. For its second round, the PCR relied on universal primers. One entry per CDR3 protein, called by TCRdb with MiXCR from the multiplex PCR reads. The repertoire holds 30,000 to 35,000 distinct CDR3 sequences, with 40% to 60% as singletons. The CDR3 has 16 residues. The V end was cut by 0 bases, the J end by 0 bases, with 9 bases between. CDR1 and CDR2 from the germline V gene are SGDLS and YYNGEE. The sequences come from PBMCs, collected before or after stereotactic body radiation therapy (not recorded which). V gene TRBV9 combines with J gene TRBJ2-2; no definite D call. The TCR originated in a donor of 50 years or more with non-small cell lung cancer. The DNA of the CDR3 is TGTGCCAGCAGCGTAGCTATGCTAGCGAACACCGGGGAGCTGTTTTTT. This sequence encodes CASSVAMLANTGELFF.